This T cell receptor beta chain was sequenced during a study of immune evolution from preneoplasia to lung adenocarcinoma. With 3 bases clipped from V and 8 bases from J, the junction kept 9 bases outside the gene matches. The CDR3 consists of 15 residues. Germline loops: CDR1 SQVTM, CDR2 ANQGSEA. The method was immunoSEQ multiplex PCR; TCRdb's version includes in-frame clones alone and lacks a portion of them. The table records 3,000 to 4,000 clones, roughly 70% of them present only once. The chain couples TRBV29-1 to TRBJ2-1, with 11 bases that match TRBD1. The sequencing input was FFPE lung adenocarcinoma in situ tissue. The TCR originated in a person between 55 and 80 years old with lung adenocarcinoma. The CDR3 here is CSVDRGQGVIDEQFF. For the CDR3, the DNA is TGCAGCGTTGACCGGGGACAGGGGGTAATCGATGAGCAGTTCTTC.